The clone carrying this T cell receptor (beta chain) was recorded only once. What it binds is unknown. The data were taken from a study of cytomegalovirus exposure and HLA in healthy donors. The PCR used 60 Vbeta and 13 Jbeta primers. Profiled with immunoSEQ multiplex PCR; TCRdb holds only in-frame clones, not every one. Of 66,000 or so clones in the sample, roughly 90% were seen once. Study-wide results and limits: Presence/absence analysis assumed near-uniform sequencing depth across donors. Reports showed the classifier diagnosing cytomegalovirus status with high specificity and sensitivity.

Trimming took 3 bases from V and 5 from J; bases not matched to a gene: 11. The V gene's germline CDR1 is SEHNR and CDR2 FQNEAQ (reference sequence). The CDR3 covers 16 residues. This TCR derives from a man aged 25 to 45 in good health and CMV-seropositive. Material: PBMCs. The V call is TRBV7-9, the J call TRBJ2-7, with 9 positions matching TRBD1. In nucleotides, the CDR3 is TGTGCCAGCAGCTTGACAGGGGGGCGTAGGATCGACGAGCAGTACTTC. As protein: CASSLTGGRRIDEQYF.